The 24 T cell receptor beta chains given below trace back to one sample, sequenced in a study of blood T cell repertoires in COVID-19. The repertoire was sequenced with immunoSEQ multiplex PCR; TCRdb's copy has only in-frame clones and lacks some. In the table there are around 120,000 clones, around 91% of which are singletons. Material for sequencing was peripheral blood. These receptors all come from a woman between 55 and 75 years old with COVID-19, enrolled during active disease.

The chain carries TRBV5-1 and TRBJ2-1, with 12 bases fitting TRBD2. Germline loops: CDR1 SGHRS, CDR2 YFSETQ. CDR3 length: 16 residues. With V trimmed by 4 bases and J by 4 bases, 6 bases remained unmatched. The CDR3 DNA sequence: TGCGCCAGCAGCACCGAGACTAGCGGGAGATACAATGAGCAGTTCTTC. This gives the protein CASSTETSGRYNEQFF.

V usage is TRBV30 and J usage is TRBJ2-7; 11 bases are shared with TRBD1. CDR1 and CDR2 (germline): GTSNPN, SVGIG (reference sequence). The V and J ends lost 4 bases and 6 bases, in that order; junction bases with no gene match: 5. CDR3 length: 13 residues. CDR3 coding DNA: TGTGCCTGGAATGGACAGGGGGCGGGCGAGCAGTACTTC. Amino acids: CAWNGQGAGEQYF.

This chain uses TRBV11-2 with TRBJ2-1; maybe TRBD1 (6 bases). Germline V gene data show CDR1 as SGHAT and CDR2 as FQNNGV. The CDR3 contains 15 residues. Trimming cost V 3 bases and J 6 bases, with 15 bases left between them. The CDR3 protein is CASSFGQNVFNEQFF. CDR3 bases: TGTGCCAGCAGCTTTGGACAGAACGTATTCAATGAGCAGTTCTTC.

This chain connects TRBV14 to TRBJ2-2; no clear D gene. Trimming shortened V by 5 bases and J by 5 bases, and 9 bases separated the two germline ends. The CDR3 consists of 13 residues. Germline V gene data show CDR1 as SGHDN and CDR2 as FVKESK. In nucleotides, the CDR3 is TGTGCCAGCAGCAGCCACCTGACCGGGGAGCTGTTTTTT. Its translation: CASSSHLTGELFF.

V is TRBV7-8 and J is TRBJ1-2; no definite D call. Trimming stripped 5 bases from V and 10 bases from J, with 17 bases between. CDR3 size: 13 residues. Germline loops: CDR1 SGHVS, CDR2 FQNEAQ. The CDR3 nucleotides are TGTGCCAGCAGCCCATCACTTCGGGATATCTACACCTTC. Protein: CASSPSLRDIYTF.

The V gene is TRBV19, the J gene TRBJ1-1, with 8 bases that match TRBD1. Germline V gene lookup returns CDR1 LNHDA and CDR2 SQIVND (reference sequence). The CDR3 contains 13 residues. The V segment lost 5 bases and the J segment 5 bases; nucleotides outside the gene matches: 4. CDR3 coding DNA: TGTGCCAGTAGTCAACAGGGGGTGACTGAAGCTTTCTTT. It translates to CASSQQGVTEAFF. Drawing the rest from reference TRBV19 and TRBJ1-1, the complete variable domain is DGGITQSPKYLFRKEGQNVTLSCEQNLNHDAMYWYRQDPGQGLRLIYYSQIVNDFQKGDIAEGYSVSREKKESFPLTVTSAQKNPTAFYLCASSQQGVTEAFFGQGTRLTVV.

This clone was observed a handful of times. This chain links TRBV6-2 or TRBV6-3 with TRBJ1-6; TRBD1 agrees at 9 bases. The germline V gene has CDR1 MNHEY and CDR2 SVGEGT. Trimming took 6 bases from V and 3 from J; bases not matched to a gene: 6. The CDR3 has 16 residues. The CDR3 sequence: CASSLRTGVYNSPLHF. CDR3 bases: TGTGCCAGCAGCCTAAGGACAGGGGTCTATAATTCACCCCTCCACTTT.

V gene TRBV4-1 combines with J gene TRBJ2-7, with no clear D. CDR1 and CDR2 from the germline V gene are MGHRA and YSYEKL. The V and J ends lost 1 base and 5 bases respectively, with 12 bases between them. There are 14 residues in the CDR3. CDR3 bases: TGCGCCAGCAGCCAAGTTCCCGGGTTCCACGAGCAGTACTTC. Translation: CASSQVPGFHEQYF.

V and J are TRBV2 and TRBJ2-4, with D perhaps TRBD1 (6 bases). This CDR3 is 12 amino acids long. CDR1 and CDR2 (germline): SNHLY, FYNNEI. The V end lost 5 bases, the J end lost 7 bases, and 9 bases lay between the germline ends. The CDR3 DNA follows: TGTGCCAGCAGTCGCGACAGGAACATTCAGTACTTC. Its protein is CASSRDRNIQYF.

This clone appeared a single time. This rearrangement joins TRBV18 to TRBJ2-1; D is uncertain. The V end was cut by 3 bases, the J end by 15 bases, with 15 bases between. Germline CDR1 is KGHSH and CDR2 is LQKENI. CDR3 length: 12 amino acids. CDR3 sequence: CASSPLNPVRFF. The CDR3 region has the DNA TGTGCCAGCTCACCGTTAAATCCCGTTCGGTTCTTC. Supplemented by reference TRBV18 and TRBJ2-1, the full variable domain reads NAGVMQNPRHLVRRRGQEARLRCSPMKGHSHVYWYRQLPEEGLKFMVYLQKENIIDESGMPKERFSAEFPKEGPSILRIQQVVRGDSAAYFCASSPLNPVRFFGPGTRLTVL.

The genes are TRBV3-1 (or the pseudogene TRBV3-2) and TRBJ1-3; D might be TRBD1 (5 bases). Looked up from germline, CDR1 is LGHDT and CDR2 is YNNKEL (reference sequence). V was trimmed by 1 base and J by 4 bases, leaving 11 bases between them. There are 15 residues in the CDR3. CDR3 DNA sequence: TGTGCCAGCAGCCAAGTCGCAGGGCCCGGAAACACCATATATTTT. This encodes CASSQVAGPGNTIYF.

The CDR3 DNA reads TGTGCCAGTAGTTTGCGGGGGGGGCGCTTCCCTGAAGCTTTCTTT. Protein: CASSLRGGRFPEAFF. This chain uses TRBV19 with TRBJ1-1, with a tentative D call TRBD1 (6 bases). This CDR3 contains 15 residues. Germline V gives CDR1 LNHDA, CDR2 SQIVND (reference sequence). V lost 5 bases to trimming and J lost 6 bases, with 19 bases between them.

This chain joins TRBV3-1 (or the pseudogene TRBV3-2) and TRBJ1-4; TRBD1 is a possible D gene (5 bases). The CDR3 is 17 amino acids. The ends were cut back, 2 bases at V and 3 bases at J, with 16 bases in the middle. Germline CDR1 is LGHDT and CDR2 is YNNKEL (reference sequence). As DNA, the CDR3 is TGTGCCAGCAGCCAATCGTCCACAGGTTTCTCTAATGAAAAACTGTTTTTT. Translation: CASSQSSTGFSNEKLFF.

CDR3 nucleotide sequence: TGTGCCAGCAGCTTACCGTTGGGACTATTAACGGAGCAGTACTTC. Its translation is CASSLPLGLLTEQYF. V and J are TRBV7-2 and TRBJ2-7, with 7 bases that match TRBD2. The CDR3 has 15 residues. V lost 2 bases and J lost 7; bases outside the gene matches: 11. Germline values: CDR1 SGHTA, CDR2 FQGNSA.

The chain links TRBV27 to TRBJ2-1, with TRBD2 matching 8 bases. The V gene end was trimmed by 3 bases and the J gene end by 10 bases; junction bases not matched to a gene: 11. The CDR3 has 15 residues. The germline gives CDR1 MNHEY, CDR2 SMNVEV (reference sequence). The DNA of the CDR3 is TGTGCCAGCAGTTTGGGCGGGGGGTCTTTTGGAGAGCAGTTCTTC. Translation: CASSLGGGSFGEQFF.

The J gene is TRBJ1-2, the V gene TRBV25-1, with 7 bases lining up with TRBD1. This CDR3 is 14 amino acids long. The junction had 5 bases not matched to a gene; V was cut back by 4 bases and J by 3 bases. Germline values: CDR1 MGHDK, CDR2 SYGVNS. DNA for the CDR3: TGTGCCAGCAGTGGACGACAGGGCCACTATGGCTACACCTTC. Residues: CASSGRQGHYGYTF.

This chain joins TRBV6-5 and TRBJ2-2, with D possibly matching TRBD1 (6 bases). Trimming took 8 bases from V and 3 from J, leaving 16 bases between them. The germline V gene has CDR1 MNHEY and CDR2 SVGAGI. The CDR3 has 15 residues. The CDR3 DNA follows: TGTGCCAGCGGTTCTAGGAAGGGGGACACCGGGGAGCTGTTTTTT. It is translated as CASGSRKGDTGELFF.

This chain joins TRBV18 and TRBJ2-1; 10 nucleotides align to TRBD2. In germline, CDR1 is KGHSH, CDR2 LQKENI. The CDR3 is 16 amino acids. V gave up 0 bases and J gave up 7 bases; unmatched junction bases: 6. CDR3 loop: CASSPPGAGGLNEQFF. The DNA of the CDR3 is TGTGCCAGCTCACCACCGGGAGCGGGGGGGCTTAATGAGCAGTTCTTC.

This clone was counted a few times. At one boundary the junction diverges from the germline segment, which might be a read error. The chain couples TRBV6-2 or TRBV6-3 to TRBJ1-1; D is perhaps TRBD1 (5 bases). The CDR3 has 14 amino acids. Per the germline V gene, CDR1 is MNHEY and CDR2 is SVGEGT. The chain's CDR3 is CATSPVGQNTEAFF. CDR3 DNA sequence: TGTGCCACCAGTCCGGTAGGACAGAACACTGAAGCTTTCTTT.

The J gene is TRBJ2-7, the V gene TRBV11-2; TRBD2 might be the D (5 bases). The CDR3 loop spans 18 amino acids. The V gene lost 5 bases and the J gene lost 4 bases, with 27 bases spanning the gap. Per the germline V gene, CDR1 is SGHAT and CDR2 is FQNNGV. The DNA for the CDR3 is TGTGCCAGCAGCCCTTACTTAAATTCGGAGGCAGTGGAGTACGAGCAGTACTTC. The encoded protein is CASSPYLNSEAVEYEQYF.

The chain joins TRBV6-1 to TRBJ1-5; maybe TRBD1 (5 bases). Germline CDR1 MNHNS, CDR2 SASEGT. This CDR3 has 13 amino acids. V was trimmed by 2 bases and J by 8 bases, leaving 10 bases between them. CDR3 sequence: CASSEYRPEPQHF. Here the CDR3 DNA reads TGTGCCAGCAGTGAATACAGGCCGGAGCCCCAGCATTTT.

The chain is built from TRBV19 and TRBJ1-5; D may be TRBD1 (5 bases). V lost 9 bases and J lost 4, with 19 bases in between. This CDR3 has 15 residues. Looked up from germline, CDR1 is LNHDA and CDR2 is SQIVND (reference sequence). CDR3 amino acids: CASTPGLGDNQPQHF. CDR3 DNA sequence: TGTGCCAGCACCCCGGGACTGGGGGATAATCAGCCCCAGCATTTT. Complete variable domain (other parts from reference TRBV19 and TRBJ1-5): DGGITQSPKYLFRKEGQNVTLSCEQNLNHDAMYWYRQDPGQGLRLIYYSQIVNDFQKGDIAEGYSVSREKKESFPLTVTSAQKNPTAFYLCASTPGLGDNQPQHFGDGTRLSIL.

This chain uses TRBV5-6 with TRBJ2-7, with D possibly being TRBD2 (6 bases). This CDR3 region has 16 residues. From germline, CDR1 is SGHDT and CDR2 YYEEEE. V was cut by 2 bases and J by 6 bases, with 21 bases left in between. The CDR3 loop reads CASSFSGTLDLVEQYF. The CDR3 bases are TGTGCCAGCAGCTTCTCTGGGACTCTCGACCTGGTCGAGCAGTACTTC. Full variable domain (missing parts from reference TRBV5-6 and TRBJ2-7): DAGVTQSPTHLIKTRGQQVTLRCSPKSGHDTVSWYQQALGQGPQFIFQYYEEEERQRGNFPDRFSGHQFPNYSSELNVNALLLGDSALYLCASSFSGTLDLVEQYFGPGTRLTVT.

The chain employs TRBV7-9 and TRBJ2-5, with 7 positions matching TRBD2. Germline-derived CDR1 and CDR2 are SEHNR and FQNEAQ (reference sequence). V trimming: 4 bases; J trimming: 1 base; junction bases outside the gene matches: 9. This CDR3 is 16 amino acids long. The CDR3 loop is CASSSMGGGTQETQYF. In DNA, the CDR3 is TGTGCCAGCAGCTCCATGGGGGGGGGAACCCAAGAGACCCAGTACTTC.